This T cell receptor (beta chain) came from a study of blood T cell repertoires in COVID-19. The CDR3 is 13 amino acids. Between the trimmed V and J ends, which lost 5 bases and 2 bases, there was a span of 13 bases. In germline, CDR1 is GTSNPN, CDR2 SVGIG (reference sequence). Method: immunoSEQ multiplex PCR; TCRdb's copy keeps in-frame clones and lacks some. The sample holds roughly 150,000 clones, approximately 87% seen once. The chain joins TRBV30 to TRBJ2-7; TRBD1 might be the D (6 bases). This clonotype was sampled from a woman aged 70 to 79 with acute or convalescent COVID-19. Sequenced input: peripheral blood. The CDR3 sequence is CAWERGFPYEQYF. The DNA of the CDR3 is TGTGCCTGGGAGAGGGGGTTCCCCTACGAGCAGTACTTC.